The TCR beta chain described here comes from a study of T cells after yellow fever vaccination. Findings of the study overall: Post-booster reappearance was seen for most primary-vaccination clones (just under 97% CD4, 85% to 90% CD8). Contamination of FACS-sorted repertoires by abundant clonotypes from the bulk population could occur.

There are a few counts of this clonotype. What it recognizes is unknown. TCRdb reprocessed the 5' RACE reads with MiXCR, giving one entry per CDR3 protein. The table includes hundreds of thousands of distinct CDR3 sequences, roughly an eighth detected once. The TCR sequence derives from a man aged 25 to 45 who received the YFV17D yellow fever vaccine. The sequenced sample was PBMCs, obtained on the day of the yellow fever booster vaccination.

The CDR3 here is CATSRDRGVGELFF. The CDR3 DNA is TGTGCCACCAGCAGAGATAGGGGGGTCGGGGAGCTGTTTTTT. This rearrangement joins TRBV15 to TRBJ2-2; TRBD1 or TRBD2 may be the D gene (6 bases each). The V end lost 0 bases, the J end lost 7 bases, and 9 bases lay between the germline ends. The CDR3 runs to 14 residues. Per the germline V gene, CDR1 is LNHNV and CDR2 is YYDKDF (reference sequence).